The 17 T cell receptor beta chains reported below all come from one sample, sequenced in a study of cytomegalovirus exposure and HLA in healthy donors. Profiled with immunoSEQ multiplex PCR; TCRdb holds only in-frame clones, not every one. Here the sample spans more than 60,000 clones, about 89% being singletons. The sequenced sample consisted of PBMCs. Receptors were obtained from a woman aged 18-29 years in good health and CMV-seronegative.

The rearrangement joins TRBV18 to TRBJ1-1, with TRBD1 identical over 10 bases. This CDR3 is 15 amino acids long. Trimming took 2 bases from V and 8 from J; bases not matched to a gene: 8. Germline CDR1 KGHSH, CDR2 LQKENI. The CDR3 nucleotides are TGTGCCAGCTCACCATCGGGACAGGGGAAGGAGGAAGCTTTCTTT. Amino acids: CASSPSGQGKEEAFF.

This sequence joins TRBV5-1 and TRBJ2-7, with TRBD1 matching over 8 bases. Unmatched junction bases numbered 1, after V lost 3 bases and J lost 5 bases. The CDR3 spans 12 residues. CDR1 and CDR2 from the germline V gene are SGHRS and YFSETQ. DNA of the CDR3: TGCGCCAGCAGCTCGGACAGGGACGAGCAGTACTTC. Protein: CASSSDRDEQYF.

This clone was seen a single time. The J gene is TRBJ1-5, the V gene TRBV27, with D possibly matching TRBD1 (6 bases). The ends were cut back, 2 bases at V and 3 bases at J, with 11 bases in the middle. Germline loops: CDR1 MNHEY, CDR2 SMNVEV (reference sequence). This CDR3 has 15 residues. CDR3 region: CASSLQGLFNQPQHF. Here the CDR3 DNA reads TGTGCCAGCAGTTTACAGGGGCTCTTCAATCAGCCCCAGCATTTT.

This rearrangement joins TRBV29-1 to TRBJ2-3; the D gene is possibly TRBD2 (5 bases). In germline, CDR1 is SQVTM, CDR2 ANQGSEA. This CDR3 is 15 amino acids long. Trimming took 0 bases from V and 2 from J, leaving 12 bases between them. The CDR3 here is CSVEDYGRNTDTQYF. The CDR3 region has the DNA TGCAGCGTTGAAGATTATGGGAGAAACACAGATACGCAGTATTTT.

The chain has TRBV11-1 and TRBJ1-1, with D maybe TRBD1 (5 bases). V lost 10 bases and J 5 bases, leaving 17 bases between the germline ends. Germline CDR1 and CDR2: SGHAT and FQDESV (reference sequence). CDR3 length: 13 amino acids. The CDR3 sequence is CATSAGTETEAFF. The CDR3 bases are TGTGCCACGTCGGCGGGGACCGAAACTGAAGCTTTCTTT.

About this clone itself: This specimen includes other DNA sequences encoding the same CDR3. The genes are TRBV5-1 and TRBJ1-1; no definite D call. The CDR3 runs 14 residues. With 0 bases removed from V and 0 bases from J, the gap between germline ends came to 6 bases. Germline V lookup: CDR1 SGHRS, CDR2 YFSETQ. CDR3 DNA sequence: TGCGCCAGCAGCTTGGACAGACTGAACACTGAAGCTTTCTTT. It encodes CASSLDRLNTEAFF.

V and J are TRBV2 and TRBJ2-5; 9 positions match TRBD1. Per the germline V gene, CDR1 is SNHLY and CDR2 is FYNNEI. J gave up 9 bases and V 1 base, and 3 bases lay outside the gene matches. CDR3 length: 13 residues. The CDR3 DNA follows: TGTGCCAGCAGTGAAGTCCGGACAGGGGCCCAGTACTTC. This sequence encodes CASSEVRTGAQYF.

This clone has only one observation. In nucleotides, the CDR3 is TGTGCCAGCTCACCACCCTCCGTTAGTCCCTTCACCGGGGAGCTGTTTTTT. Amino acids: CASSPPSVSPFTGELFF. This rearrangement joins TRBV18 to TRBJ2-2, with D uncertain. The CDR3 contains 17 residues. Germline loops: CDR1 KGHSH, CDR2 LQKENI. V lost 0 bases to trimming and J lost 4 bases, with 15 bases between them.

This rearrangement joins TRBV9 to TRBJ2-1, with D tentatively TRBD1 (6 bases). Germline V gives CDR1 SGDLS, CDR2 YYNGEE. The CDR3 has 15 amino acids. V was shortened by 2 bases and J by 5 bases, with 14 bases between the two germline ends. The CDR3 loop is CASSVGTNRNNEQFF. CDR3 in DNA: TGTGCCAGCAGCGTGGGGACAAACAGGAACAATGAGCAGTTCTTC. Variable domain in full (rest from reference TRBV9 and TRBJ2-1): DSGVTQTPKHLITATGQRVTLRCSPRSGDLSVYWYQQSLDQGLQFLIQYYNGEERAKGNILERFSAQQFPDLHSELNLSSLELGDSALYFCASSVGTNRNNEQFFGPGTRLTVL.

This sequence joins TRBV5-4 and TRBJ2-1; 8 bases align to TRBD2. The CDR3 loop spans 17 amino acids. The V gene's germline CDR1 is SGHNT and CDR2 YYREEE (reference sequence). J gave up 6 bases and V 0 bases, and 11 bases lay outside the gene matches. CDR3 region: CASSLEVVAGLANEQFF. DNA for the CDR3: TGTGCCAGCAGCTTGGAAGTGGTAGCGGGACTGGCCAATGAGCAGTTCTTC. The full variable domain, with the rest looked up from reference TRBV5-4 and TRBJ2-1, is ETGVTQSPTHLIKTRGQQVTLRCSSQSGHNTVSWYQQALGQGPQFIFQYYREEENGRGNFPPRFSGLQFPNYSSELNVNALELDDSALYLCASSLEVVAGLANEQFFGPGTRLTVL.

The J gene is TRBJ2-5, the V gene TRBV2, with 8 bases aligning to TRBD2. V trimming: 3 bases; J trimming: 2 bases; junction bases outside the gene matches: 5. Per the germline V gene, CDR1 is SNHLY and CDR2 is FYNNEI. The CDR3 runs 15 residues. In nucleotides, the CDR3 is TGTGCCAGCAGTGAGGAGCGGGGGCCACAAGAGACCCAGTACTTC. Amino acid sequence: CASSEERGPQETQYF. Full variable domain (missing parts from reference TRBV2 and TRBJ2-5): EPEVTQTPSHQVTQMGQEVILRCVPISNHLYFYWYRQILGQKVEFLVSFYNNEISEKSEIFDDQFSVERPDGSNFTLKIRSTKLEDSAMYFCASSEERGPQETQYFGPGTRLLVL.

This clone was detected only once. This chain links TRBV2 with TRBJ1-2; D possibly corresponds to TRBD1 (5 bases). V shed 8 bases and J shed 7 bases, with 11 bases lying between them. The CDR3 length is 11 residues. Germline V gene lookup returns CDR1 SNHLY and CDR2 FYNNEI. The CDR3 nucleotides read TGTGCCAGCGGTGCTCAGGGTGGCTACACCTTC. It specifies CASGAQGGYTF.

This chain joins TRBV5-1 and TRBJ2-6; tentatively, D is TRBD1 (5 bases). CDR1 and CDR2 (germline): SGHRS, YFSETQ. Trimming took 2 bases from V and 0 from J, leaving 12 bases between them. The CDR3 runs to 17 residues. The CDR3: CASSFRLQDSGANVLTF. The CDR3 bases are TGCGCCAGCAGCTTTAGGCTACAGGACTCTGGGGCCAACGTCCTGACTTTC. The full variable domain, completed using reference TRBV5-1 and TRBJ2-6, is KAGVTQTPRYLIKTRGQQVTLSCSPISGHRSVSWYQQTPGQGLQFLFEYFSETQRNKGNFPGRFSGRQFSNSRSEMNVSTLELGDSALYLCASSFRLQDSGANVLTFGAGSRLTVL.

The chain is built from TRBV4-3 and TRBJ1-4; 7 bases line up with TRBD1. V was clipped by 0 bases and J by 7 bases; unmatched bases: 11. This CDR3 is built from 17 residues. Germline V gene lookup returns CDR1 LGHNA and CDR2 YSLEER. The CDR3 bases are TGCGCCAGCAGCCAAGATTTATGGGACAGAACGTCTGAAAAACTGTTTTTT. The encoded protein is CASSQDLWDRTSEKLFF.

The chain couples TRBV19 to TRBJ2-2; TRBD2 might be the D (6 bases). CDR1 is LNHDA and CDR2 is SQIVND in the germline V gene (reference sequence). Trimming stripped 7 bases from V and 5 bases from J, with 8 bases between. This CDR3 spans 12 amino acids. The CDR3 region has the DNA TGTGCCAGTACGGGGGAAACCGGGGAGCTGTTTTTT. It yields the protein CASTGETGELFF.

V is TRBV9 and J is TRBJ2-4; D is possibly TRBD1 (5 bases). Germline V CDR1 and CDR2: SGDLS, YYNGEE. V lost 0 bases and J 5 bases, leaving 12 bases between the germline ends. The CDR3 covers 15 residues. The CDR3 DNA reads as TGTGCCAGCAGCGTAGGGTCAGGGTTCCAAAACATTCAGTACTTC. This codes for CASSVGSGFQNIQYF.

This rearrangement joins TRBV4-3 to TRBJ2-7; 8 nucleotides match TRBD2. This CDR3 is built from 16 residues. Germline values: CDR1 LGHNA, CDR2 YSLEER. V was clipped by 0 bases and J by 4 bases; unmatched bases: 8. The CDR3 DNA sequence: TGCGCCAGCAGCCAAGAGCGTACTAGCGGATTATACGAGCAGTACTTC. Its protein is CASSQERTSGLYEQYF.